The 11 T cell receptor beta chains below all came from one sample that was sequenced in a study of shared clonotypes between healthy human individuals (dated by TCRdb to 2019 to 2021). Library preparation employed the immunoSEQ multiplex PCR assay. TCRdb provides this immuneACCESS table in a form limited to in-frame rearrangements. Some clones are lacking; in checked studies, under half of them reflect an unresolved V gene, and why the rest are absent is not known. The sample includes hundreds of thousands of clones, with roughly 98% observed a single time. The leading ten clones occupy approximately 0.3% of the sample. For the CD8 naive samples, CD45RO-negative cells were positively selected for CCR7, yielding a CD45RA+CCR7+ population from which TemRA cells were excluded. The sequencing input was naive CD8+ T cells sorted from blood. The intended sense of this specimen's cell subset or site label: CD45RA+CCR7+. Receptors were obtained from a man aged 25 to 40 in good health.

In this sample, this clone turned up once. This sequence joins TRBV2 and TRBJ2-5; TRBD2 is a possible D gene (6 bases). The CDR3 is 16 amino acids. V lost 1 base and J 2 bases, leaving 14 bases between the germline ends. CDR1 is SNHLY and CDR2 is FYNNEI in the germline V gene. This chain's CDR3 is CASSEGVGGFQETQYF. CDR3 DNA: TGTGCCAGCAGTGAAGGGGTGGGGGGATTTCAAGAGACCCAGTACTTC.

V usage is TRBV11-2 and J usage is TRBJ2-1, with 7 bases matching TRBD2. V gave up 5 bases and J gave up 7 bases; unmatched junction bases: 11. This CDR3 has 15 residues. Looked up from germline, CDR1 is SGHAT and CDR2 is FQNNGV. CDR3 in DNA: TGTGCCAGCAGCATCCAGGCCCTGGGGGGGAATGAGCAGTTCTTC. It yields the protein CASSIQALGGNEQFF.

This chain joins TRBV4-1 and TRBJ1-5; possible D gene TRBD1, 6 bases. The CDR3 loop spans 16 amino acids. Germline-derived CDR1 and CDR2 are MGHRA and YSYEKL. V lost 6 bases and J lost 3, with 18 bases in between. The CDR3 nucleotides read TGCGCCAGCAGTCAAAGCGCGGGACATCCCAATCAGCCCCAGCATTTT. The encoded protein is CASSQSAGHPNQPQHF.

The chain employs TRBV25-1 and TRBJ2-2; the D is unclear. The V end lost 4 bases, the J end lost 6 bases, and 6 bases lay between the germline ends. Per germline, CDR1 MGHDK and CDR2 SYGVNS. The CDR3 runs to 12 residues. CDR3 coding DNA: TGTGCCAGCAGTGTTGTCGCCGGGGAGCTGTTTTTT. Translating it yields CASSVVAGELFF.

The chain uses TRBV4-3 and TRBJ2-1; no clear D gene. The CDR3 extends over 13 amino acids. The V and J ends lost 2 bases and 7 bases respectively, with 9 bases between them. Germline CDR1 reads LGHNA; CDR2 reads YSLEER. In DNA form, the CDR3 reads TGCGCCAGCAGCCAAAATACGTGGAATGAGCAGTTCTTC. This codes for CASSQNTWNEQFF.

The count of this clone is one. The chain joins TRBV5-1 to TRBJ2-1, with 10 bases fitting TRBD1. Germline V gene lookup returns CDR1 SGHRS and CDR2 YFSETQ. Trimming removed 0 bases from V and 5 bases from J; junction bases left unmatched: 5. The CDR3 runs to 16 residues. As DNA, the CDR3 is TGCGCCAGCAGCTTGGTGGGGACAGGGGTAGACAATGAGCAGTTCTTC. As protein: CASSLVGTGVDNEQFF.

Details on this clone: Its ends do not fully match the called genes, so a read error is possible. The rearrangement uses TRBV7-6 and TRBJ2-1; TRBD2 matches 13 bases. The CDR3 is 17 residues long. Germline V gives CDR1 SGHVS, CDR2 FNYEAQ. The CDR3 is CASSFGLAGEYYSEQFF. The CDR3 nucleotides are TGTGCCAGCAGCTTCGGACTAGCGGGAGAATACTACAGTGAGCAGTTCTTC. The variable domain in full, with the rest retrieved from reference TRBV7-6 and TRBJ2-1, is GAGVSQSPRYKVTKRGQDVALRCDPISGHVSLYWYRQALGQGPEFLTYFNYEAQQDKSGLPNDRFSAERPEGSISTLTIQRTEQRDSAMYRCASSFGLAGEYYSEQFFGPGTRLTVL.

V is TRBV5-1 and J is TRBJ2-2; D gene ambiguous. V lost 5 bases to trimming and J lost 3 bases, with 8 bases between them. In germline, CDR1 is SGHRS, CDR2 YFSETQ. The length of the CDR3 is 13 residues. The CDR3 region has the DNA TGCGCCAGCAGATCAGAGTACACCGGGGAGCTGTTTTTT. Amino acids: CASRSEYTGELFF.

The J gene is TRBJ2-3, the V gene TRBV7-6, with D hard to call. The CDR3 is 13 residues long. Germline V gene lookup returns CDR1 SGHVS and CDR2 FNYEAQ. The V and J ends lost 5 bases and 4 bases respectively, with 10 bases between them. The CDR3 reads CASSLVGADTQYF. For the CDR3, the DNA is TGTGCCAGCAGCCTAGTCGGAGCAGATACGCAGTATTTT.

This rearrangement joins TRBV11-3 to TRBJ2-1; the D gene is possibly TRBD1 (6 bases). V shed 4 bases and J shed 8 bases, with 18 bases lying between them. This CDR3 is 15 amino acids long. Germline-derived CDR1 and CDR2 are SGHNT and YENEEA. The CDR3 DNA follows: TGTGCCAGCAGCTCCGGGACAAGGGGTTTTGATGAGCAGTTCTTC. It is translated as CASSSGTRGFDEQFF. The complete variable domain, with remaining parts taken from reference TRBV11-3 and TRBJ2-1, reads EAGVVQSPRYKIIEKKQPVAFWCNPISGHNTLYWYLQNLGQGPELLIRYENEEAVDDSQLPKDRFSAERLKGVDSTLKIQPAELGDSAVYLCASSSGTRGFDEQFFGPGTRLTVL.

In its sample, this clone was seen once. The genes are TRBV7-2 and TRBJ1-5, with D unresolved. This CDR3 has 15 amino acids. V gave up 2 bases and J gave up 5 bases, with 13 bases separating them. The germline V gene has CDR1 SGHTA and CDR2 FQGNSA. Written as DNA, the CDR3 is TGTGCCAGCAGCTTATCGGCAACCCCCGATCAGCCCCAGCATTTT. Its protein is CASSLSATPDQPQHF.